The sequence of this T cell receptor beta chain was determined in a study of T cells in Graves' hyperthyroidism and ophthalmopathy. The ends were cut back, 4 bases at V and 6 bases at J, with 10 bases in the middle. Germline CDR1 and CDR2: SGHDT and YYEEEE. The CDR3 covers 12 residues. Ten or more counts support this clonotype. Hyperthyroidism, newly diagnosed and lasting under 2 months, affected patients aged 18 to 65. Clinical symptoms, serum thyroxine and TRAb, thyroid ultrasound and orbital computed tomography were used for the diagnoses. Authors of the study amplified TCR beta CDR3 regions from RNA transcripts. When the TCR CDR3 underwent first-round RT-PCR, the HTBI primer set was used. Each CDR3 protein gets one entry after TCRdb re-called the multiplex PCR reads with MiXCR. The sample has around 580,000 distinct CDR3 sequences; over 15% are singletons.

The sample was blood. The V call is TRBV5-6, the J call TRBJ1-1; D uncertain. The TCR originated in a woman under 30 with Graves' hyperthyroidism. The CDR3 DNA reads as TGTGCCAGCAGCCCCCCGGGATCTGAAGCTTTCTTT. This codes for CASSPPGSEAFF.